This T cell receptor (beta chain) was identified during a study of T cell repertoires in cytomegalovirus infection. Broader study findings: The ex vivo response was dominated by HLA-C-restricted CMV-specific TCR beta clonotypes.

This clonotype was picked up a small number of times. The antigen remains undetermined. TCRdb analysed the reads with MiXCR anew, one entry per CDR3 protein. The sample contains hundreds of thousands of distinct CDR3 sequences, roughly 30% of which appear only once. Trimming pared 4 bases from V and 0 bases from J, leaving 6 bases between. This CDR3 has 13 amino acids. In germline, CDR1 is LNHDA, CDR2 SQIVND (reference sequence). The TCR was taken from a human donor in good health (CMV status not recorded). Some clones in this sample may be carry-over from other donors' samples. The rearrangement joins TRBV19 to TRBJ1-1, with D uncertain. The starting material was cultured CD8+ T cells from PBMCs, obtained from culture after CMV antigen stimulation. This CDR3 is CASSKQMNTEAFF. CDR3 nucleotides: TGTGCCAGTAGTAAACAGATGAACACTGAAGCTTTCTTT.